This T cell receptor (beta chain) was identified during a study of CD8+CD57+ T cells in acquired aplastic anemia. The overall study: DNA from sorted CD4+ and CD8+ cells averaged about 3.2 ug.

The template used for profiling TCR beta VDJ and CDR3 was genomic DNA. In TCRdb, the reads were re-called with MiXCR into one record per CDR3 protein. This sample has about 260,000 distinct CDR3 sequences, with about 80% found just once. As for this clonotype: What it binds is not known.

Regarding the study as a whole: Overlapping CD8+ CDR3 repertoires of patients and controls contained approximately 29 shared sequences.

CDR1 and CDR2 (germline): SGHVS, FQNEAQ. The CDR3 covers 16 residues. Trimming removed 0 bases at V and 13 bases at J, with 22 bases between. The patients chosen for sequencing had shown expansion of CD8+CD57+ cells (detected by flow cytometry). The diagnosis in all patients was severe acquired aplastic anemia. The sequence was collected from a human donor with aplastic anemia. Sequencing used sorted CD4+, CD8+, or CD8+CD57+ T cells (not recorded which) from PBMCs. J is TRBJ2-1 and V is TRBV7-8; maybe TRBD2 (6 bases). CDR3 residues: CASSLAGGTDQDYQFF. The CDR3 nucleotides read TGTGCCAGCAGCTTAGCGGGAGGAACCGATCAGGATTATCAGTTCTTC. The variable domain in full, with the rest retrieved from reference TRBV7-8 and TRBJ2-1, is GAGVSQSPRYKVAKRGQDVALRCDPISGHVSLFWYQQALGQGPEFLTYFQNEAQLDKSGLPSDRFFAERPEGSVSTLKIQRTQQEDSAVYLCASSLAGGTDQDYQFFGPGTRLTVL.